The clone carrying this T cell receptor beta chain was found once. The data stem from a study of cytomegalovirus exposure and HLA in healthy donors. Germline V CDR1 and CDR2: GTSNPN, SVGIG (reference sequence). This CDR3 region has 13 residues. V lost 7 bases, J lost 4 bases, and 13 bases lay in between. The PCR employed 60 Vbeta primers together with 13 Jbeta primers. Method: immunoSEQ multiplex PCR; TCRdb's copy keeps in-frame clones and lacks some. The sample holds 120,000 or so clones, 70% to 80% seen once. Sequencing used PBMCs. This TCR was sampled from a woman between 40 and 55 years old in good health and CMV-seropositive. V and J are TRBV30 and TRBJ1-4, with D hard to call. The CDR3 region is CALALRSNEKLFF. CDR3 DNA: TGTGCCTTGGCTTTAAGGAGTAATGAAAAACTGTTTTTT.